Listed here are 27 T cell receptor beta chains from one sample, sequenced in a study of technical replicates of blood from a handful of donors. Sequencing was performed with immunoSEQ multiplex PCR; in TCRdb, only in-frame clones are kept and a portion is missing. The table has around 70,000 clones, roughly 93% seen once. Input material: T cells isolated from PBMCs. The receptors stem from a human donor in good health.

The chain uses TRBV6-6 and TRBJ1-3; 7 bases agree with TRBD1. The V and J ends lost 6 bases and 2 bases, in that order; junction bases with no gene match: 4. CDR3 length equals 14 residues. Germline V CDR1 and CDR2: MNHNY, SVGAGI (reference sequence). CDR3 sequence reads: CASSRDRAGNTIYF. CDR3 sequence (DNA): TGTGCCAGCAGCCGAGACAGGGCTGGAAACACCATATATTTT.

The genes are TRBV10-1 and TRBJ2-1; 9 positions match TRBD1. Germline values: CDR1 WNHNN, CDR2 SYGVQD (reference sequence). The junction had 12 bases not matched to a gene; V was cut back by 3 bases and J by 15 bases. The CDR3 is made up of 14 amino acids. The CDR3 nucleotides read TGCGCCAGCAGTGACCCGGGACAGGGAGGTGGTCGGTTCTTC. Its translation is CASSDPGQGGGRFF.

The chain is built from TRBV5-1 and TRBJ1-2, with D maybe TRBD1 (5 bases). Trimming shortened V by 5 bases and J by 0 bases, and 8 bases separated the two germline ends. From germline, CDR1 is SGHRS and CDR2 YFSETQ. The CDR3 is 13 amino acids. This CDR3 is CASRSTANYGYTF. The CDR3 DNA reads as TGCGCCAGCAGGTCGACAGCTAACTATGGCTACACCTTC. The full variable domain, in which reference TRBV5-1 and TRBJ1-2 provide the parts outside the CDR3, is KAGVTQTPRYLIKTRGQQVTLSCSPISGHRSVSWYQQTPGQGLQFLFEYFSETQRNKGNFPGRFSGRQFSNSRSEMNVSTLELGDSALYLCASRSTANYGYTFGSGTRLTVV.

This chain links TRBV10-2 with TRBJ1-1; TRBD1 aligns across 9 bases. The CDR3 length is 14 residues. The ends lost 10 bases at V and 5 bases at J; junction bases unmatched: 11. Per germline, CDR1 WSHSY and CDR2 SAAADI. The DNA of the CDR3 is TGCGCCACCCGGGTCGACAGGGGGGTTACTGAAGCTTTCTTT. Translated, it gives CATRVDRGVTEAFF.

V gene TRBV27 combines with J gene TRBJ2-7, with 14 nucleotides matching TRBD2. In germline, CDR1 is MNHEY, CDR2 SMNVEV (reference sequence). CDR3 size: 15 residues. V gave up 5 bases and J gave up 8 bases; unmatched junction bases: 8. This CDR3 is CASSPRLAGGLQQYF. In nucleotides, the CDR3 is TGTGCCAGCAGTCCCCGACTAGCGGGGGGGCTCCAGCAGTACTTC.

The V gene is TRBV19, the J gene TRBJ2-3; 8 nucleotides line up with TRBD1. This CDR3 has 15 residues. V lost 6 bases and J lost 0; bases outside the gene matches: 5. From germline, CDR1 is LNHDA and CDR2 SQIVND (reference sequence). The CDR3 sequence is CASSSYRGSTDTQYF. The CDR3 nucleotides read TGTGCCAGTAGCTCTTACAGGGGGAGCACAGATACGCAGTATTTT.

The rearrangement links TRBV28 to TRBJ2-7; 9 positions match TRBD2. Germline assignment: CDR1 MDHEN and CDR2 SYDVKM. Unmatched junction bases numbered 3, after V lost 2 bases and J lost 4 bases. The CDR3 consists of 14 residues. The CDR3 coding sequence is TGTGCCAGCAGTTTACTAGCGGGAAGGTACGAGCAGTACTTC. This encodes CASSLLAGRYEQYF.

This rearrangement joins TRBV7-6 to TRBJ2-7; no reliable D call. V was clipped by 6 bases and J by 0 bases, with 6 bases between them. This CDR3 is 12 amino acids long. Per the germline V gene, CDR1 is SGHVS and CDR2 is FNYEAQ. The CDR3 DNA follows: TGTGCCAGCAGGTCGAGCTCCTACGAGCAGTACTTC. Its translation: CASRSSSYEQYF.

CDR3 sequence: CASSATSGGYTDTQYF. The CDR3 DNA is TGTGCCAGCAGCGCGACTAGCGGGGGCTACACAGATACGCAGTATTTT. V usage is TRBV9 and J usage is TRBJ2-3, with TRBD2 identical over 12 bases. V trimming: 3 bases; J trimming: 2 bases; junction bases outside the gene matches: 4. Germline CDR1 is SGDLS and CDR2 is YYNGEE. The CDR3 totals 16 residues.

The chain combines TRBV28 with TRBJ2-7; no clear D gene. The CDR3 totals 14 residues. Trimming shortened V by 7 bases and J by 0 bases, and 13 bases separated the two germline ends. Germline V gene data show CDR1 as MDHEN and CDR2 as SYDVKM. In DNA, the CDR3 is TGTGCCAGCACCCCTCCAGCGATCTCCTACGAGCAGTACTTC. Translated, it gives CASTPPAISYEQYF.

The chain carries TRBV5-4 and TRBJ1-2, with 9 bases fitting TRBD1. Trimming at V came to 4 bases and at J to 2 bases, leaving 3 bases not matched to a gene. From germline, CDR1 is SGHNT and CDR2 YYREEE (reference sequence). This CDR3 spans 14 amino acids. CDR3 DNA sequence: TGTGCCAGCAGCGTAACAGGGGGCAACTATGGCTACACCTTC. It codes for CASSVTGGNYGYTF.

This chain joins TRBV19 and TRBJ1-2, with TRBD1 as a possible D gene (5 bases). Germline CDR1 is LNHDA and CDR2 is SQIVND (reference sequence). The CDR3 contains 17 residues. V was trimmed by 2 bases and J by 3 bases, leaving 19 bases between them. This CDR3 reads CASSIRSAGGTHYGYTF. The CDR3 bases are TGTGCCAGTAGTATAAGATCCGCCGGAGGGACCCACTATGGCTACACCTTC.

This chain links TRBV6-4 with TRBJ2-5; unclear D gene. Germline loops: CDR1 MRHNA, CDR2 SNTAGT. This CDR3 is 13 amino acids long. The ends were cut back, 0 bases at V and 3 bases at J, with 5 bases in the middle. In DNA, the CDR3 is TGTGCCAGCAGTGACTCCGCGAAAGAGACCCAGTACTTC. Amino acids: CASSDSAKETQYF.

The V and J genes are TRBV27 and TRBJ1-6; the D gene is possibly TRBD1 (5 bases). The CDR3 loop spans 17 amino acids. Germline V gene lookup returns CDR1 MNHEY and CDR2 SMNVEV (reference sequence). V dropped 0 bases and J dropped 7 bases, with 16 bases sitting between them. The CDR3 DNA reads as TGTGCCAGCAGTTTATCGGTGGGGGGGTTAGGGAATTCACCCCTCCACTTT. Its protein is CASSLSVGGLGNSPLHF.

The J gene is TRBJ2-7, the V gene TRBV19; no clear D gene. Trimming left V 4 bases short and J 1 base short, with 11 bases between. This CDR3 contains 14 residues. Per germline, CDR1 LNHDA and CDR2 SQIVND (reference sequence). CDR3 in DNA: TGTGCCAGTAGTAATCCAGCGCGATCCTACGAGCAGTACTTC. This translates into CASSNPARSYEQYF.

The chain couples TRBV7-3 to TRBJ1-2, with 7 nucleotides matching TRBD1. Germline V gene sequence: CDR1 SGHTA, CDR2 FQGTGA. The V and J ends lost 4 bases and 6 bases, in that order; junction bases with no gene match: 11. This CDR3 is 15 amino acids long. As DNA, the CDR3 is TGTGCCAGCAGCTCCGGGACAGCGGTGGGAGATGGCTACACCTTC. The encoded protein is CASSSGTAVGDGYTF.

This chain links TRBV6-6 with TRBJ2-5; the match to TRBD2 covers 12 bases. V trimming: 4 bases; J trimming: 2 bases; junction bases outside the gene matches: 5. This CDR3 spans 16 amino acids. Germline V gives CDR1 MNHNY, CDR2 SVGAGI (reference sequence). For the CDR3, the DNA is TGTGCCAGCAGTTCATATCTAGCGGGGGGGCAAGAGACCCAGTACTTC. Translating gives CASSSYLAGGQETQYF.

V and J are TRBV28 and TRBJ1-5; perhaps TRBD1 as D (6 bases). The V gene's germline CDR1 is MDHEN and CDR2 SYDVKM. V lost 5 bases and J 3 bases, leaving 14 bases between the germline ends. The CDR3 loop spans 15 amino acids. The CDR3 here is CASSRTATFNQPQHF. In nucleotides, the CDR3 is TGTGCCAGCAGTCGGACAGCAACCTTCAATCAGCCCCAGCATTTT.

The gene calls are TRBV2 and TRBJ2-5; 14 nucleotides agree with TRBD2. From germline, CDR1 is SNHLY and CDR2 FYNNEI. CDR3 length: 13 residues. Trimming took 9 bases from V and 4 from J; bases not matched to a gene: 1. This CDR3 reads CARGTSGRETQYF. The DNA for the CDR3 is TGTGCCAGGGGGACTAGCGGGAGAGAGACCCAGTACTTC.

The chain has TRBV5-1 and TRBJ2-1; TRBD1 matches at 8 bases. In germline, CDR1 is SGHRS, CDR2 YFSETQ. The length of the CDR3 is 14 residues. Unmatched junction bases numbered 2, after V lost 0 bases and J lost 6 bases. CDR3 sequence: CASSLGGQGNEQFF. The CDR3 nucleotides read TGCGCCAGCAGCTTGGGCGGACAGGGCAATGAGCAGTTCTTC.

In this sample, this clone turned up once. The chain is built from TRBV10-3 and TRBJ2-1; D is perhaps TRBD2 (6 bases). Deletions cut 8 bases from V and 0 bases from J, with 11 bases between. This CDR3 spans 14 amino acids. Germline CDR1 reads ENHRY; CDR2 reads SYGVKD. The CDR3 DNA follows: TGTGCCATCGGCGGCGGGGTCTCCTACAATGAGCAGTTCTTC. Its protein product is CAIGGGVSYNEQFF.

The rearrangement links TRBV2 to TRBJ1-1; 9 nucleotides agree with TRBD1. V was clipped by 6 bases and J by 4 bases; unmatched bases: 0. The CDR3 runs 12 residues. Germline lookup yields CDR1 SNHLY and CDR2 FYNNEI. The CDR3 DNA follows: TGTGCCAGCAGGACAGGGGGCACTGAAGCTTTCTTT. It codes for CASRTGGTEAFF.

The V and J genes are TRBV18 and TRBJ2-7; 11 positions agree with TRBD2. This CDR3 contains 14 residues. V was pared by 6 bases and J by 6 bases, with 7 bases of the junction left unmatched. Germline-derived CDR1 and CDR2 are KGHSH and LQKENI. The CDR3 DNA reads as TGTGCCAGCTCCCTCTTTAGCGGGAGGGGCGAGCAGTACTTC. Translated: CASSLFSGRGEQYF.

This chain links TRBV7-9 with TRBJ2-2; D may be TRBD1 (6 bases). The CDR3 is made up of 11 amino acids. V was cut by 11 bases and J by 6 bases, with 10 bases left in between. Germline loops: CDR1 SEHNR, CDR2 FQNEAQ (reference sequence). The CDR3 DNA reads TGTGCCGCAAAGGGGGCCGGGGAGCTGTTTTTT. Translated: CAAKGAGELFF.

The chain employs TRBV29-1 and TRBJ1-1; 7 positions match TRBD1. CDR3 length: 14 residues. Trimming at V came to 6 bases and at J to 0 bases, leaving 7 bases not matched to a gene. CDR1 is SQVTM, CDR2 ANQGSEA, per germline. DNA for the CDR3: TGCAGCGTCCACAGGGGCGGGATGAACACTGAAGCTTTCTTT. This codes for CSVHRGGMNTEAFF.

This chain uses TRBV11-2 with TRBJ1-4; D is unclear. V was cut by 6 bases and J by 8 bases, with 7 bases left in between. The CDR3 is 11 residues long. CDR1 and CDR2 (germline): SGHAT, FQNNGV. CDR3 DNA: TGTGCCAGCAGTTATCAGGAAAAACTGTTTTTT. Its translation is CASSYQEKLFF.

CDR3 DNA sequence: TGTGCCACCGAGACAGGGGACTCCTACGAGCAGTACTTC. Protein product: CATETGDSYEQYF. The chain uses TRBV7-9 and TRBJ2-7, with TRBD1 matching over 8 bases. J was trimmed by 0 bases and V by 10 bases; bases with no gene match: 5. The CDR3 spans 13 residues. Per the germline V gene, CDR1 is SEHNR and CDR2 is FQNEAQ (reference sequence).